The clone carrying this T cell receptor beta chain was observed once. Documented time point: after trial treatment. Documented treatment: LDRT plus nivolumab, ipilimumab, low-dose cyclophosphamide and aspirin (RACIN trial). It was nivolumab, ipilimumab, aspirin, low-dose cyclophosphamide and low-dose radiotherapy that donors received. This record belongs to a study of low-dose radiotherapy and immunotherapy resistance in tumors. Study-level information: Cohort 1 received 0.5 Gy per fraction every 2 weeks, totaling 6.5 Gy. The schedule for Cohort 2 used 1 Gy per fraction every two weeks, which added up to 13 Gy over 26 weeks.

TRAV- and TRBV-specific primers were used for first-strand cDNA, which covered alpha and beta chains. TCRs were amplified for around 20 PCR cycles with a constant-region primer and V-primer adapter. TCRdb recomputed calls from the reads with MiXCR, one row per CDR3 protein. The data hold more than 70,000 distinct CDR3 sequences, with 20% to 25% observed a single time. The germline gives CDR1 MDHEN, CDR2 SYDVKM. V dropped 5 bases and J dropped 3; count of bases not matched to a gene: 7. CDR3 length: 15 residues. V usage is TRBV28 and J usage is TRBJ2-5; 9 bases are shared with TRBD1. This TCR was recovered from a female donor with ovarian cancer. Specimen: PBMCs, collected after low-dose radiotherapy plus immunotherapy. The CDR3 reads CASSLAGTGKETQYF. CDR3 nucleotides: TGTGCCAGCAGTCTCGCCGGGACAGGGAAAGAGACCCAGTACTTC. The full variable domain, with the rest looked up from reference TRBV28 and TRBJ2-5, is DVKVTQSSRYLVKRTGEKVFLECVQDMDHENMFWYRQDPGLGLRLIYFSYDVKMKEKGDIPEGYSVSREKKERFSLILESASTNQTSMYLCASSLAGTGKETQYFGPGTRLLVL.